This T cell receptor beta chain is from a study of cytomegalovirus exposure and HLA in healthy donors. Points from the study as a whole: TCR beta chains numbering 164 were designated cytomegalovirus-associated. A missense variant in DCLRE1C was later tied to TCR beta V- and J-gene trimming.

A few counts support this clone. Its antigen is not identified. V dropped 4 bases and J dropped 9; count of bases not matched to a gene: 9. The CDR3 sequence is 14 residues long. Germline assignment: CDR1 SGHAT and CDR2 FQNNGV. PCR used 60 Vbeta primers and 13 Jbeta primers. Only in-frame clones appear in the TCRdb table, and some are missing; sequencing was by immunoSEQ multiplex PCR. In the table there are a few hundred thousand clones, roughly 80% of which are singletons. V usage is TRBV11-2 and J usage is TRBJ2-1; 7 positions agree with TRBD1. The clonotype originates from a girl aged 2-10 years in good health and CMV-seronegative. The sequencing sample was made of PBMCs. This CDR3 reads CASSSRLGGFEQFF. CDR3 nucleotides: TGTGCCAGCAGCTCCCGGCTAGGGGGCTTTGAGCAGTTCTTC.